A single sample is the source of the 18 T cell receptor beta chains below, sequenced in a study of a mutant IDH1 vaccine in newly diagnosed glioma. The sample's time point: week 5, during vaccination. One vaccine dose held 300 ug of mutant IDH1 20-mer peptide and came with topical imiquimod. Measured with immunoSEQ multiplex PCR; TCRdb has only the in-frame clones, and not every one. This table has around 38,000 clones, about four fifths appearing once. The antigens for these receptors are not known. The sequences come from PBMCs, collected from a glioma patient whose treatment included an IDH1 peptide vaccine. Receptors originate from a man aged 25-40 years with glioma.

V gene TRBV7-8 combines with J gene TRBJ1-1; weak D call: TRBD1 (5 bases). The V end lost 1 base, the J end lost 1 base, and 7 bases lay between the germline ends. The CDR3 consists of 14 residues. Germline V gives CDR1 SGHVS, CDR2 FQNEAQ. CDR3 DNA: TGTGCCAGCAGCTTAGAACAGGCGAACACTGAAGCTTTCTTT. Translating gives CASSLEQANTEAFF. The full variable domain, in which reference TRBV7-8 and TRBJ1-1 provide the parts outside the CDR3, is GAGVSQSPRYKVAKRGQDVALRCDPISGHVSLFWYQQALGQGPEFLTYFQNEAQLDKSGLPSDRFFAERPEGSVSTLKIQRTQQEDSAVYLCASSLEQANTEAFFGQGTRLTVV.

The chain is built from TRBV6-1 and TRBJ1-1, with 7 bases lining up with TRBD1. The CDR3 loop spans 14 amino acids. Trimming took 2 bases from V and 4 from J; bases not matched to a gene: 4. CDR1 is MNHNS and CDR2 is SASEGT in the germline V gene. The CDR3, as DNA: TGTGCCAGCAGTGAAACAGGGGCTTTCACTGAAGCTTTCTTT. Protein: CASSETGAFTEAFF.

The V and J genes are TRBV4-3 and TRBJ2-7; the D gene is possibly TRBD2 (5 bases). The V end lost 4 bases, the J end lost 9 bases, and 16 bases lay between the germline ends. The V gene's germline CDR1 is LGHNA and CDR2 YSLEER. The CDR3 length is 13 residues. The CDR3: CASSPDLRGWQYF. CDR3 nucleotide sequence: TGCGCCAGCAGCCCAGACCTCCGGGGTTGGCAGTACTTC.

As DNA, the CDR3 is TGTGCCAGCAGCGTTCAGGGGGCCGGTGGAAACACCATATATTTT. Amino acid sequence: CASSVQGAGGNTIYF. This chain uses TRBV9 with TRBJ1-3; 8 positions agree with TRBD1. This CDR3 spans 15 amino acids. The ends lost 2 bases at V and 3 bases at J; junction bases unmatched: 4. The V gene's germline CDR1 is SGDLS and CDR2 YYNGEE.

CDR3 sequence: CASSLLQGADTQYF. As DNA, the CDR3 is TGTGCCAGCAGTTTATTGCAGGGGGCAGATACGCAGTATTTT. The chain employs TRBV27 and TRBJ2-3; 7 nucleotides agree with TRBD1. The V gene's germline CDR1 is MNHEY and CDR2 SMNVEV (reference sequence). V lost 1 base and J lost 4; bases outside the gene matches: 2. The CDR3 runs to 14 residues.

This chain joins TRBV6-1 and TRBJ2-7; D call uncertain. The CDR3 length is 15 residues. The V gene's germline CDR1 is MNHNS and CDR2 SASEGT. V was shortened by 6 bases and J by 2 bases, with 17 bases between the two germline ends. The CDR3 here is CASSDGRVVPYEQYF. CDR3 nucleotide sequence: TGTGCCAGCAGCGATGGACGGGTTGTCCCCTACGAGCAGTACTTC.

This clone appeared once. J is TRBJ2-2 and V is TRBV7-2; TRBD2 matches 8 bases. Looked up from germline, CDR1 is SGHTA and CDR2 is FQGNSA. Unmatched junction bases numbered 12, after V lost 6 bases and J lost 0 bases. The CDR3 length is 18 residues. This chain's CDR3 is CASRTRLAGITNTGELFF. The DNA of the CDR3 is TGTGCCAGCAGAACCCGATTAGCGGGGATAACGAACACCGGGGAGCTGTTTTTT. The complete variable domain, with remaining parts taken from reference TRBV7-2 and TRBJ2-2, reads GAGVSQSPSNKVTEKGKDVELRCDPISGHTALYWYRQSLGQGLEFLIYFQGNSAPDKSGLPSDRFSAERTGGSVSTLTIQRTQQEDSAVYLCASRTRLAGITNTGELFFGEGSRLTVL.

The chain carries TRBV10-3 and TRBJ2-1, with TRBD2 matching 10 bases. V lost 6 bases, J lost 6 bases, and 8 bases stayed unmatched. The CDR3 has 15 residues. CDR1 and CDR2 from the germline V gene are ENHRY and SYGVKD. CDR3 sequence reads: CAIRGLAGVSNEQFF. The CDR3 DNA follows: TGTGCCATCAGGGGTCTAGCGGGAGTTAGCAATGAGCAGTTCTTC.

V and J are TRBV7-9 and TRBJ1-2; no clear D gene. V lost 2 bases and J 4 bases, leaving 8 bases between the germline ends. From germline, CDR1 is SEHNR and CDR2 FQNEAQ (reference sequence). The CDR3 is 13 amino acids. The CDR3 reads CASSLSGIYGYTF. The DNA for the CDR3 is TGTGCCAGCAGCTTATCGGGGATCTATGGCTACACCTTC.

The count of this clone is one. The J gene is TRBJ2-6, the V gene TRBV28; possible D gene TRBD1, 6 bases. Deletions cut 3 bases from V and 1 base from J, with 7 bases between. CDR1 is MDHEN, CDR2 SYDVKM, per germline. This CDR3 contains 15 residues. CDR3 DNA: TGTGCCAGCAGTTTTACAGGGTCTGGGGCCAACGTCCTGACTTTC. Translated, it gives CASSFTGSGANVLTF.

This clone was counted a single time. J is TRBJ2-7 and V is TRBV6-1, with 11 positions matching TRBD2. The J segment lost 6 bases and the V segment lost 6 bases, leaving 10 bases of the junction unmatched. The V gene's germline CDR1 is MNHNS and CDR2 SASEGT. This CDR3 contains 15 residues. CDR3 sequence (DNA): TGTGCCAGCAGCCTCGGACTAGCGGGTCCCCCCGAGCAGTACTTC. Translation gives CASSLGLAGPPEQYF.

V and J are TRBV13 and TRBJ1-2; TRBD1 agrees at 7 bases. Looked up from germline, CDR1 is PRHDT and CDR2 is FYEKMQ (reference sequence). The ends lost 5 bases at V and 6 bases at J; junction bases unmatched: 12. The CDR3 totals 15 residues. CDR3: CASSPGKTGIHGYTF. Here the CDR3 DNA reads TGTGCCAGCAGCCCTGGAAAGACAGGGATCCATGGCTACACCTTC.

The V call is TRBV13, the J call TRBJ2-5; the match to TRBD1 covers 8 bases. CDR1 is PRHDT, CDR2 FYEKMQ, per germline (reference sequence). Trimming at V came to 5 bases and at J to 5 bases, leaving 4 bases not matched to a gene. The CDR3 is 13 residues long. Written as DNA, the CDR3 is TGTGCCAGCAGCCCAGGACAGGGTGAGACCCAGTACTTC. Translating it yields CASSPGQGETQYF.

J is TRBJ1-2 and V is TRBV5-1; D unclear. The germline gives CDR1 SGHRS, CDR2 YFSETQ. The CDR3 is 15 amino acids. The V end was cut by 0 bases, the J end by 4 bases, with 13 bases between. CDR3 amino acids: CASSLEEGVGYGYTF. DNA of the CDR3: TGCGCCAGCAGCTTGGAAGAGGGCGTAGGCTATGGCTACACCTTC.

This rearrangement joins TRBV2 to TRBJ1-5; a possible D gene is TRBD1 (6 bases). CDR1 and CDR2 from the germline V gene are SNHLY and FYNNEI. Trimming removed 7 bases at V and 7 bases at J, with 11 bases between. There are 12 residues in the CDR3. CDR3 in DNA: TGTGCCAGCACCTTTACAGGGCAGCCCCAGCATTTT. Residues: CASTFTGQPQHF.

The chain couples TRBV4-1 to TRBJ2-7; unclear D gene. This CDR3 comprises 14 residues. Deletions cut 0 bases from V and 1 base from J, with 7 bases between. Germline V gene lookup returns CDR1 MGHRA and CDR2 YSYEKL. Here the CDR3 reads CASSQETASYEQYF. The CDR3 nucleotides are TGCGCCAGCAGCCAAGAGACTGCGTCCTACGAGCAGTACTTC.

The chain employs TRBV5-1 and TRBJ2-3, with 13 bases aligning to TRBD2. The CDR3 is made up of 16 amino acids. The V gene end was trimmed by 3 bases and the J gene end by 3 bases; junction bases not matched to a gene: 4. CDR1 is SGHRS and CDR2 is YFSETQ in the germline V gene. CDR3 sequence: CASSSGLAGRTDTQYF. CDR3 DNA: TGCGCCAGCAGCTCGGGACTAGCGGGGAGGACAGATACGCAGTATTTT.

V is TRBV7-9 and J is TRBJ1-6; D call uncertain. CDR1 and CDR2 (germline): SEHNR, FQNEAQ (reference sequence). This CDR3 is 16 amino acids long. V lost 1 base and J lost 6, with 13 bases in between. DNA of the CDR3: TGTGCCAGCAGCTTAGGAGCAGCACAACTTAATTCACCCCTCCACTTT. Residues: CASSLGAAQLNSPLHF. Combining the CDR3 with reference TRBV7-9 and TRBJ1-6 gives the whole variable domain DTGVSQNPRHKITKRGQNVTFRCDPISEHNRLYWYRQTLGQGPEFLTYFQNEAQLEKSRLLSDRFSAERPKGSFSTLEIQRTEQGDSAMYLCASSLGAAQLNSPLHFGNGTRLTVT.